The 31 T cell receptor beta chains below come from one sample, sequenced in a study of shared clonotypes between healthy human individuals. The naive CD8 subset, CD45RO-negative cells positively selected for CCR7, excluded terminally differentiated effector memory CD45RA+ cells. TCRdb keeps only in-frame clones here, not all; method: immunoSEQ multiplex PCR. The repertoire includes about 2 million clones, 85% to 95% of them detected once, and 0.9% to 1.5% sits in the top ten. The sample was naive CD8+ T cells sorted from blood. These receptors came from a man aged 18-30 years in good health.

This chain links TRBV9 with TRBJ2-4; 11 nucleotides match TRBD2. Per germline, CDR1 SGDLS and CDR2 YYNGEE. There are 16 residues in the CDR3. V was clipped by 2 bases and J by 0 bases; unmatched bases: 1. The CDR3 reads CASSVGTSGAKNIQYF. For the CDR3, the DNA is TGTGCCAGCAGCGTCGGGACTAGCGGAGCCAAAAACATTCAGTACTTC.

V gene TRBV5-1 combines with J gene TRBJ1-1, with TRBD1 as a possible D gene (5 bases). The V and J ends lost 4 bases and 6 bases respectively, with 13 bases between them. CDR1 SGHRS and CDR2 YFSETQ come from the germline V gene. The length of the CDR3 is 13 residues. The CDR3 spells CASSPRGDPEAFF. The CDR3 DNA sequence: TGCGCCAGCAGCCCTCGGGGCGACCCTGAAGCTTTCTTT.

With regard to this clone: The same CDR3 is also encoded by other DNA sequences in this sample. V gene TRBV5-4 combines with J gene TRBJ1-2; tentative D call: TRBD1 (6 bases). Trimming shortened V by 2 bases and J by 6 bases, and 11 bases separated the two germline ends. This CDR3 comprises 13 residues. Germline CDR1 and CDR2: SGHNT and YYREEE (reference sequence). CDR3 in amino acids: CASSFRGSDGYTF. The CDR3 DNA follows: TGTGCCAGCAGCTTCAGGGGATCCGATGGCTACACCTTC.

To note about this clone: The sample carries other DNA sequences with the same CDR3. The CDR3: CASSGGTGGYEQYF. CDR3 bases: TGTGCCAGCAGCGGAGGGACAGGGGGCTACGAGCAGTACTTC. This chain links TRBV5-4 with TRBJ2-7, with 11 bases fitting TRBD1. The CDR3 covers 14 residues. Germline CDR1 reads SGHNT; CDR2 reads YYREEE (reference sequence). The J segment lost 3 bases and the V segment lost 4 bases, leaving 3 bases of the junction unmatched.

The V and J genes are TRBV7-6 and TRBJ2-3, with D possibly TRBD2 on 6 matching bases. V gave up 1 base and J gave up 5 bases, with 7 bases separating them. Germline V lookup: CDR1 SGHVS, CDR2 FNYEAQ. This CDR3 is 13 amino acids long. The DNA for the CDR3 is TGTGCCAGCAGCTTAGAGGGACTAGATACGCAGTATTTT. Residues: CASSLEGLDTQYF.

This chain uses TRBV18 with TRBJ2-3; TRBD1 is a possible D gene (7 bases). Germline values: CDR1 KGHSH, CDR2 LQKENI. The CDR3 runs to 15 residues. V lost 0 bases to trimming and J lost 4 bases, with 11 bases between them. This CDR3 is CASSPPGGGADTQYF. The CDR3, as DNA: TGTGCCAGCTCACCACCCGGAGGGGGCGCAGATACGCAGTATTTT.

This CDR3 reads CSVRGSRGFSGNTIYF. Written as DNA, the CDR3 is TGCAGCGTTAGGGGATCCAGGGGATTCTCTGGAAACACCATATATTTT. This sequence joins TRBV29-1 and TRBJ1-3; a weak D match, TRBD1 (6 bases). The germline V gene has CDR1 SQVTM and CDR2 ANQGSEA. This CDR3 is built from 16 residues. Between the trimmed V and J ends, which lost 5 bases and 0 bases, there was a span of 17 bases.

The chain joins TRBV28 to TRBJ2-3; D possibly uses TRBD1 or TRBD2 (6 bases each). CDR1 is MDHEN and CDR2 is SYDVKM in the germline V gene. The CDR3 length is 13 residues. The V and J ends lost 8 bases and 4 bases respectively, with 13 bases between them. CDR3 loop: CASLGGFPDTQYF. The CDR3 bases are TGTGCCAGCTTGGGGGGCTTCCCAGATACGCAGTATTTT.

The chain has TRBV7-6 and TRBJ1-1; the D gene is possibly TRBD1 (6 bases). V gave up 1 base and J gave up 0 bases, with 9 bases separating them. The CDR3 extends over 15 amino acids. The germline V gene has CDR1 SGHVS and CDR2 FNYEAQ. Here the CDR3 DNA reads TGTGCCAGCAGCTTAGAGGGGGGAATGAACACTGAAGCTTTCTTT. Its translation is CASSLEGGMNTEAFF.

This sequence joins TRBV13 and TRBJ2-1, with TRBD2 matching over 8 bases. Germline CDR1 is PRHDT and CDR2 is FYEKMQ (reference sequence). The CDR3 is 15 residues long. V gave up 5 bases and J gave up 6 bases; unmatched junction bases: 9. Here the CDR3 DNA reads TGTGCCAGCAGCGCCTTAACGGGGGGGCCCAATGAGCAGTTCTTC. Protein: CASSALTGGPNEQFF. The whole variable domain, filled in from reference TRBV13 and TRBJ2-1, reads AAGVIQSPRHLIKEKRETATLKCYPIPRHDTVYWYQQGPGQDPQFLISFYEKMQSDKGSIPDRFSAQQFSDYHSELNMSSLELGDSALYFCASSALTGGPNEQFFGPGTRLTVL.

This sequence joins TRBV10-3 and TRBJ2-3, with unresolved D. The CDR3 covers 13 residues. CDR1 is ENHRY and CDR2 is SYGVKD in the germline V gene. Trimming pared 2 bases from V and 2 bases from J, leaving 5 bases between. This CDR3 reads CAISEGHTDTQYF. CDR3 nucleotides: TGTGCCATCAGTGAGGGCCACACAGATACGCAGTATTTT.

V gene TRBV7-9 combines with J gene TRBJ2-5; D not resolved. This CDR3 comprises 14 residues. V lost 4 bases and J 2 bases, leaving 11 bases between the germline ends. Germline CDR1 is SEHNR and CDR2 is FQNEAQ (reference sequence). This CDR3 reads CASSWSTVQETQYF. CDR3 in DNA: TGTGCCAGCAGCTGGTCCACAGTTCAAGAGACCCAGTACTTC.

With respect to this clone: At one end the junction does not follow the germline gene, possibly because of a read error. The J gene is TRBJ2-1, the V gene TRBV2; D possibly uses TRBD1 or TRBD2 (5 bases each). The CDR3 loop spans 13 amino acids. Germline V gives CDR1 SNHLY, CDR2 FYNNEI. The CDR3: CARSDEGINEQFF. Here the CDR3 DNA reads TGTGCCAGAAGTGACGAGGGGATCAATGAGCAGTTCTTC.

V gene TRBV30 combines with J gene TRBJ2-5, with D unclear. The DNA end is more similar to TRBJ2-7, so the J call may be wrong. From germline, CDR1 is GTSNPN and CDR2 SVGIG (reference sequence). The CDR3 sequence is 12 residues long. The CDR3 protein is CAWEQAPYEQYF. Here the CDR3 DNA reads TGTGCCTGGGAGCAGGCTCCGTACGAGCAGTACTTC.

V gene TRBV11-2 combines with J gene TRBJ1-6; TRBD1 is a possible D gene (5 bases). Deletions cut 5 bases from V and 7 bases from J, with 12 bases between. The germline V gene encodes CDR1 SGHAT and CDR2 FQNNGV. The CDR3 consists of 14 residues. The CDR3 nucleotides are TGTGCCAGCAGCGGTACGGGGGGGAATTCACCCCTCCACTTT. This encodes CASSGTGGNSPLHF.

This chain uses TRBV29-1 with TRBJ2-3, with 9 bases that match TRBD2. Germline lookup yields CDR1 SQVTM and CDR2 ANQGSEA. J gave up 1 base and V 4 bases, and 3 bases lay outside the gene matches. The CDR3 length is 14 residues. The CDR3 sequence: CSVGVAGGTDTQYF. CDR3 nucleotides: TGCAGCGTTGGTGTAGCGGGGGGCACAGATACGCAGTATTTT.

As regards this clone: The sample carries other DNA sequences with the same CDR3. The genes are TRBV5-1 and TRBJ2-5; possible D gene TRBD1, 5 bases. Trimming cost V 0 bases and J 3 bases, with 6 bases left between them. Germline values: CDR1 SGHRS, CDR2 YFSETQ. CDR3 length: 13 residues. CDR3 sequence: CASSLVGEETQYF. The CDR3 DNA is TGCGCCAGCAGCTTGGTAGGGGAAGAGACCCAGTACTTC.

J is TRBJ1-1 and V is TRBV4-3; maybe TRBD1 (6 bases). The CDR3 covers 15 residues. The V gene's germline CDR1 is LGHNA and CDR2 YSLEER. V was cut by 0 bases and J by 1 base, with 9 bases left in between. CDR3 sequence reads: CASSQESGANTEAFF. CDR3 sequence (DNA): TGCGCCAGCAGCCAAGAATCAGGGGCGAACACTGAAGCTTTCTTT.

V and J are TRBV11-2 and TRBJ2-1, with 15 bases fitting TRBD2. Unmatched junction bases numbered 8, after V lost 4 bases and J lost 7 bases. The length of the CDR3 is 17 residues. Looked up from germline, CDR1 is SGHAT and CDR2 is FQNNGV. The CDR3 loop reads CASSSGTSGGFWNEQFF. The CDR3 bases are TGTGCCAGCAGCTCCGGGACTAGCGGGGGGTTTTGGAATGAGCAGTTCTTC.

The chain links TRBV7-6 to TRBJ1-6; 8 bases are a match to TRBD1. J gave up 10 bases and V 2 bases, and 7 bases lay outside the gene matches. The CDR3 sequence is 15 residues long. Germline V CDR1 and CDR2: SGHVS, FNYEAQ. The CDR3 is CASSLSTGEVSPLHF. CDR3 nucleotides: TGTGCCAGCAGCTTATCGACAGGGGAGGTCTCACCCCTCCACTTT.

The genes are TRBV5-4 and TRBJ2-5, with D possibly being TRBD2 (6 bases). V was pared by 0 bases and J by 2 bases, with 17 bases between. The CDR3 is 17 residues long. Looked up from germline, CDR1 is SGHNT and CDR2 is YYREEE (reference sequence). The CDR3: CASSLDPGWGDQETQYF. The CDR3 coding sequence is TGTGCCAGCAGCTTGGACCCAGGTTGGGGGGATCAAGAGACCCAGTACTTC.

The chain employs TRBV11-2 and TRBJ2-1; D possibly corresponds to TRBD2 (6 bases). The CDR3 spans 14 residues. Germline lookup yields CDR1 SGHAT and CDR2 FQNNGV. V dropped 1 base and J dropped 8 bases, with 12 bases sitting between them. The CDR3 is CASSLASALDEQFF. The CDR3 coding sequence is TGTGCCAGCAGCTTAGCTAGCGCTCTCGATGAGCAGTTCTTC.

A remark on this clone: The sample carries other DNA sequences with the same CDR3. This sequence joins TRBV27 and TRBJ2-7; D is possibly TRBD1 (5 bases). V gave up 3 bases and J gave up 1 base, with 7 bases separating them. CDR1 and CDR2 from the germline V gene are MNHEY and SMNVEV (reference sequence). The CDR3 has 13 amino acids. This CDR3 reads CASSLGPSYEQYF. For the CDR3, the DNA is TGTGCCAGCAGTTTGGGGCCTTCCTACGAGCAGTACTTC.

The chain uses TRBV7-9 and TRBJ1-4; D is unclear. Germline loops: CDR1 SEHNR, CDR2 FQNEAQ (reference sequence). The CDR3 contains 14 residues. The V end lost 2 bases, the J end lost 6 bases, and 10 bases lay between the germline ends. The CDR3, as DNA: TGTGCCAGCAGCTTAAGCTCAGGCTATGAAAAACTGTTTTTT. Its translation: CASSLSSGYEKLFF.

This clone was seen a single time. This same CDR3 is encoded by further DNA sequences in the sample. The chain recombines TRBV27 with TRBJ2-7; 10 bases map to TRBD2. From germline, CDR1 is MNHEY and CDR2 SMNVEV (reference sequence). The CDR3 spans 14 residues. J lost 2 bases, V lost 3 bases, and 1 base had no gene match. In DNA, the CDR3 is TGTGCCAGCAGTTTCAGCGGGAGGGCCTACGAGCAGTACTTC. Protein sequence: CASSFSGRAYEQYF.

This chain connects TRBV7-2 to TRBJ1-2, with D uncertain. In germline, CDR1 is SGHTA, CDR2 FQGNSA. The CDR3 is 16 amino acids. V lost 1 base, J lost 4 bases, and 16 bases lay in between. The CDR3 nucleotides are TGTGCCAGCAGCTTAGGGTTAGAGGGATACAGCTATGGCTACACCTTC. Translating it yields CASSLGLEGYSYGYTF.

This clone was counted a single time. The rearrangement links TRBV29-1 to TRBJ2-1; possibly TRBD1 for D (6 bases). CDR1 and CDR2 from the germline V gene are SQVTM and ANQGSEA. V was pared by 5 bases and J by 8 bases, with 13 bases between. This CDR3 comprises 12 residues. The CDR3, as DNA: TGCAGCGTTTATCAGGGGAATGATGAGCAGTTCTTC. It translates to CSVYQGNDEQFF.

In regard to this clone: The same CDR3 also results from other DNA sequences found in this sample. This chain connects TRBV27 to TRBJ2-1; 7 bases are a match to TRBD2. In germline, CDR1 is MNHEY, CDR2 SMNVEV (reference sequence). V dropped 5 bases and J dropped 2; count of bases not matched to a gene: 9. The CDR3 is made up of 16 amino acids. CDR3 protein: CASSPSSGEAYNEQFF. CDR3 DNA: TGTGCCAGCAGTCCCTCGAGCGGGGAGGCCTACAATGAGCAGTTCTTC.

The rearrangement uses TRBV7-9 and TRBJ1-1; D is ambiguous. V lost 1 base and J 7 bases, leaving 4 bases between the germline ends. Germline V gene sequence: CDR1 SEHNR, CDR2 FQNEAQ (reference sequence). CDR3 length equals 11 residues. CDR3 amino acids: CASSLEDEAFF. CDR3 DNA sequence: TGTGCCAGCAGCTTAGAGGATGAAGCTTTCTTT.

In DNA, the CDR3 is TGTGCCAGCAGCCTAGGTTCGGTAACCTACGAGCAGTACTTC. Its protein product is CASSLGSVTYEQYF. The chain uses TRBV5-6 and TRBJ2-7, with D hard to call. Trimming pared 4 bases from V and 2 bases from J, leaving 13 bases between. The CDR3 totals 14 residues. Germline CDR1 is SGHDT and CDR2 is YYEEEE.

The chain couples TRBV6-1 to TRBJ1-2; no firm D call. CDR1 and CDR2 from the germline V gene are MNHNS and SASEGT. V lost 4 bases, J lost 5 bases, and 11 bases lay in between. The CDR3 runs to 13 residues. This CDR3 is CASSATDQYGYTF. CDR3 nucleotides: TGTGCCAGCAGTGCGACGGATCAGTATGGCTACACCTTC.